This TCR beta chain appears in the sequencing data of a study of cytomegalovirus exposure and HLA in healthy donors. The PCR was carried out with 60 Vbeta primers and 13 Jbeta primers. Sequenced by immunoSEQ multiplex PCR; TCRdb stores in-frame clones only, minus some. The sample lists some 120,000 clones, 65% to 80% occurring once. Trimming left V 4 bases short and J 2 bases short, with 12 bases between. The CDR3 loop spans 15 amino acids. Germline-derived CDR1 and CDR2 are MNHNS and SASEGT. The sequenced sample consisted of PBMCs. The rearrangement uses TRBV6-1 and TRBJ1-5, with D possibly TRBD1 on 6 matching bases. The receptor comes from a woman between 35 and 50 years old in good health and CMV-seropositive. This CDR3 reads CASSGGGMGNQPQHF. The DNA of the CDR3 is TGTGCCAGCAGTGGGGGGGGCATGGGCAATCAGCCCCAGCATTTT.